The 4 T cell receptor beta chains below come from one sample, sequenced in a study of blood T cell repertoires in COVID-19. Using immunoSEQ multiplex PCR, the repertoire was profiled, and TCRdb retains in-frame clones only, with some absent. The repertoire consists of about 210,000 clones, with approximately 80% occurring once and the leading ten covering 3.5% to 5.5%. The sequenced sample was PBMCs or T cells enriched from blood (not recorded which). Receptors originate from a man under 40 with acute COVID-19.

This rearrangement joins TRBV5-5 to TRBJ2-2; 10 bases align to TRBD2. The junction had 4 bases not matched to a gene; V was cut back by 5 bases and J by 3 bases. In germline, CDR1 is SGHKS, CDR2 YYEKEE (reference sequence). The CDR3 is 15 residues long. The CDR3 loop reads CASRVGLADTGELFF. CDR3 DNA sequence: TGTGCCAGCAGAGTCGGACTAGCGGACACCGGGGAGCTGTTTTTT. The full variable domain, in which reference TRBV5-5 and TRBJ2-2 provide the parts outside the CDR3, is DAGVTQSPTHLIKTRGQQVTLRCSPISGHKSVSWYQQVLGQGPQFIFQYYEKEERGRGNFPDRFSARQFPNYSSELNVNALLLGDSALYLCASRVGLADTGELFFGEGSRLTVL.

The CDR3 sequence is CASSPRTGNTDTQYF. In nucleotides, the CDR3 is TGTGCCAGCAGTCCGAGGACAGGGAACACAGATACGCAGTATTTT. This chain uses TRBV27 with TRBJ2-3; the match to TRBD1 covers 8 bases. CDR1 and CDR2 (germline): MNHEY, SMNVEV (reference sequence). The CDR3 runs 15 residues. The trim removed 5 bases at V and 2 bases at J, leaving 6 bases unmatched.

V is TRBV19 and J is TRBJ2-4, with a weak D call TRBD2 (6 bases). The CDR3 length is 15 residues. Germline loops: CDR1 LNHDA, CDR2 SQIVND (reference sequence). V was clipped by 6 bases and J by 6 bases, with 18 bases between them. The CDR3 nucleotides read TGTGCCAGTAGCCCTCGAACGACTAGTCGAAACATTCAGTACTTC. This translates into CASSPRTTSRNIQYF.

The rearrangement links TRBV28 to TRBJ2-3; tentatively, D is TRBD1 (5 bases). Germline V gene sequence: CDR1 MDHEN, CDR2 SYDVKM. V was clipped by 2 bases and J by 0 bases, with 12 bases between them. The CDR3 is made up of 16 amino acids. The CDR3 DNA reads TGTGCCAGCAGTTTACATTCACCAGGGAGCACAGATACGCAGTATTTT. This translates into CASSLHSPGSTDTQYF.